Presented here are 17 T cell receptor beta chains from one specimen sequenced in a study of blood T cell repertoires in COVID-19. Here immunoSEQ multiplex PCR was the method, and the copy in TCRdb shows in-frame clones only, minus some. The sample records 200,000 or so clones, approximately 84% being singletons. The sample was peripheral blood. Source of these receptors: a woman in her fifties or sixties with acute or convalescent COVID-19.

This sequence joins TRBV10-3 and TRBJ1-2; no definite D call. CDR3 size: 15 residues. V dropped 2 bases and J dropped 5 bases, with 15 bases sitting between them. CDR1 is ENHRY, CDR2 SYGVKD, per germline. The CDR3 spells CAISEMGAGPYGYTF. The DNA of the CDR3 is TGTGCCATCAGTGAGATGGGTGCAGGTCCATATGGCTACACCTTC.

This clone was counted once. The chain uses TRBV5-4 and TRBJ2-7; TRBD2 aligns across 8 bases. The V segment lost 4 bases and the J segment 5 bases; nucleotides outside the gene matches: 8. This CDR3 is built from 14 residues. CDR1 is SGHNT, CDR2 YYREEE, per germline (reference sequence). This CDR3 reads CASSPGGLWNEQYF. In DNA form, the CDR3 reads TGTGCCAGCAGCCCGGGGGGGCTTTGGAACGAGCAGTACTTC.

The rearrangement uses TRBV13 and TRBJ2-3; a weak D match, TRBD1 (5 bases). Trimming took 1 base from V and 6 from J, leaving 8 bases between them. CDR3 length equals 13 residues. CDR1 and CDR2 (germline): PRHDT, FYEKMQ (reference sequence). The CDR3 region is CASSLEGRDTQYF. CDR3 bases: TGTGCCAGCAGCTTAGAGGGGCGGGATACGCAGTATTTT.

The chain joins TRBV5-8 to TRBJ2-3, with a weak D call TRBD1 (5 bases). CDR1 is SGHTS, CDR2 YDEGEE, per germline. V was pared by 1 base and J by 0 bases, with 6 bases between. There are 14 residues in the CDR3. The DNA of the CDR3 is TGTGCCAGCAGCTTGCGACAGAGCACAGATACGCAGTATTTT. Protein: CASSLRQSTDTQYF.

The V call is TRBV5-6, the J call TRBJ2-7; 10 bases line up with TRBD2. V gave up 4 bases and J gave up 4 bases; unmatched junction bases: 8. Germline-derived CDR1 and CDR2 are SGHDT and YYEEEE. The CDR3 is 15 residues long. As DNA, the CDR3 is TGTGCCAGCAGCCCCGCTAGCGGGGGATCGTACGAGCAGTACTTC. As protein: CASSPASGGSYEQYF. Full variable domain (missing parts from reference TRBV5-6 and TRBJ2-7): DAGVTQSPTHLIKTRGQQVTLRCSPKSGHDTVSWYQQALGQGPQFIFQYYEEEERQRGNFPDRFSGHQFPNYSSELNVNALLLGDSALYLCASSPASGGSYEQYFGPGTRLTVT.

The chain has TRBV12-5 and TRBJ2-2; the D is unclear. Looked up from germline, CDR1 is LGHNT and CDR2 is FRNRAP. V gave up 5 bases and J gave up 4 bases, with 11 bases separating them. This CDR3 contains 14 residues. For the CDR3, the DNA is TGTGCTAGTGGTCTAACCCCTGGCACCGGGGAGCTGTTTTTT. Residues: CASGLTPGTGELFF.

The rearrangement joins TRBV4-2 to TRBJ1-3; 8 bases map to TRBD1. CDR1 and CDR2 from the germline V gene are LGHNA and YNFKEQ. CDR3 length: 13 amino acids. J gave up 8 bases and V 2 bases, and 2 bases lay outside the gene matches. The CDR3 bases are TGTGCCAGCAGCCAACAGGGGGCACACACCATATATTTT. Protein product: CASSQQGAHTIYF.

The chain employs TRBV28 and TRBJ2-7; 12 bases agree with TRBD1. The V segment lost 2 bases and the J segment 9 bases; nucleotides outside the gene matches: 8. CDR3 length: 15 residues. The V gene's germline CDR1 is MDHEN and CDR2 SYDVKM. Here the CDR3 reads CASSLPGQGAPGQYF. The CDR3 region has the DNA TGTGCCAGCAGTTTACCGGGACAGGGGGCGCCGGGGCAGTACTTC. Drawing the rest from reference TRBV28 and TRBJ2-7, the complete variable domain is DVKVTQSSRYLVKRTGEKVFLECVQDMDHENMFWYRQDPGLGLRLIYFSYDVKMKEKGDIPEGYSVSREKKERFSLILESASTNQTSMYLCASSLPGQGAPGQYFGPGTRLTVT.

The rearrangement uses TRBV29-1 and TRBJ2-7, with 8 bases lining up with TRBD2. Germline assignment: CDR1 SQVTM and CDR2 ANQGSEA. The CDR3 sequence is 13 residues long. V lost 4 bases, J lost 3 bases, and 5 bases stayed unmatched. The CDR3 reads CSVVTSGHYEQYF. CDR3 in DNA: TGCAGCGTTGTAACTAGCGGACACTACGAGCAGTACTTC.

The chain couples TRBV7-2 to TRBJ1-2; no definite D call. Germline V CDR1 and CDR2: SGHTA, FQGNSA. The CDR3 loop spans 15 amino acids. V lost 1 base and J 8 bases, leaving 17 bases between the germline ends. The DNA of the CDR3 is TGTGCCAGCAGCTTAGATTCCGGAGCGGTATCGGGCTACACCTTC. Translated, it gives CASSLDSGAVSGYTF.

The sample holds one count of this clone. The gene calls are TRBV4-1 and TRBJ1-5; D not certain. The CDR3 runs to 13 residues. V was shortened by 4 bases and J by 2 bases, with 6 bases between the two germline ends. Germline-derived CDR1 and CDR2 are MGHRA and YSYEKL. CDR3 loop: CASSLDGNQPQHF. For the CDR3, the DNA is TGCGCCAGCAGCCTAGACGGCAATCAGCCCCAGCATTTT.

The CDR3 is CAWRRGGDTEAFF. CDR3 bases: TGTGCCTGGAGACGAGGGGGGGACACTGAAGCTTTCTTT. The J gene is TRBJ1-1, the V gene TRBV30; possibly TRBD1 for D (6 bases). V shed 3 bases and J shed 3 bases, with 11 bases lying between them. The V gene's germline CDR1 is GTSNPN and CDR2 SVGIG (reference sequence). This CDR3 has 13 residues.

The J gene is TRBJ1-2, the V gene TRBV5-4, with D uncertain. Germline V lookup: CDR1 SGHNT, CDR2 YYREEE (reference sequence). V was shortened by 3 bases and J by 3 bases, with 12 bases between the two germline ends. The CDR3 runs to 14 residues. DNA for the CDR3: TGTGCCAGCAGCTCGCCCCTGGGAGACTATGGCTACACCTTC. Its protein is CASSSPLGDYGYTF.

In regard to this clone: Compared with germline, one end of the junction differs, possibly owing to a read error. The chain joins TRBV6-1 to TRBJ2-3; maybe TRBD1 (6 bases). The CDR3 is 12 residues long. The germline gives CDR1 MNHNS, CDR2 SASEGT. CDR3: CASSERTATQYF. CDR3 in DNA: TGTGCCAGCAGTGAACGGACAGCTACGCAGTATTTT.

This chain uses TRBV10-3 with TRBJ1-4; possible D gene TRBD1, 6 bases. The CDR3 extends over 13 amino acids. The V end was cut by 6 bases, the J end by 3 bases, with 8 bases between. Germline V gene data show CDR1 as ENHRY and CDR2 as SYGVKD. Here the CDR3 reads CAIRGGPNEKLFF. CDR3 bases: TGTGCCATCAGGGGGGGGCCTAATGAAAAACTGTTTTTT.

This chain connects TRBV4-2 to TRBJ1-5; 8 bases agree with TRBD1. The CDR3 spans 14 residues. Germline V gives CDR1 LGHNA, CDR2 YNFKEQ. The V and J ends lost 1 base and 5 bases, in that order; junction bases with no gene match: 1. CDR3 loop: CASSQAGGHQPQHF. The CDR3 bases are TGTGCCAGCAGCCAAGCAGGGGGCCATCAGCCCCAGCATTTT.

This CDR3 is CASSRSVPTDYNSPLHF. CDR3 bases: TGTGCCAGCAGTCGCTCGGTTCCGACAGACTATAATTCACCCCTCCACTTT. The chain uses TRBV6-6 and TRBJ1-6, with a weak D call TRBD1 (5 bases). The CDR3 loop spans 17 amino acids. Per germline, CDR1 MNHNY and CDR2 SVGAGI (reference sequence). Trimming cost V 5 bases and J 3 bases, with 17 bases left between them.